This T cell receptor (beta chain) is from a study of T cell repertoires in cytomegalovirus infection. Turning to the study itself: Public TCR beta signatures were indicative of both CMV infection and a matching HLA type.

Study-level results: Within the response measured ex vivo, HLA-C-restricted CMV-specific TCR beta clonotypes were dominant.

Trimming cost V 2 bases and J 8 bases; bases outside gene matches: 9. The CDR3 is 14 residues long. CDR1 and CDR2 (germline): MNHEY, SMNVEV (reference sequence). Details on this clonotype: What it binds is not known.

Using its own MiXCR run on the reads, TCRdb lists one record per CDR3 protein. The data contain hundreds of thousands of distinct CDR3 sequences, 30% to 40% of them singletons. The source was cultured PBMCs, collected from culture after CMV antigen stimulation. V gene TRBV27 combines with J gene TRBJ2-7, with 7 bases matching TRBD1. This TCR derives from a human donor in good health (CMV status not recorded). Some clones in this sample may be carry-over from other donors' samples. DNA of the CDR3: TGTGCCAGCAGTTTAACAGGGGCCGCTACGAAGCAGTACTTC. It is translated as CASSLTGAATKQYF.